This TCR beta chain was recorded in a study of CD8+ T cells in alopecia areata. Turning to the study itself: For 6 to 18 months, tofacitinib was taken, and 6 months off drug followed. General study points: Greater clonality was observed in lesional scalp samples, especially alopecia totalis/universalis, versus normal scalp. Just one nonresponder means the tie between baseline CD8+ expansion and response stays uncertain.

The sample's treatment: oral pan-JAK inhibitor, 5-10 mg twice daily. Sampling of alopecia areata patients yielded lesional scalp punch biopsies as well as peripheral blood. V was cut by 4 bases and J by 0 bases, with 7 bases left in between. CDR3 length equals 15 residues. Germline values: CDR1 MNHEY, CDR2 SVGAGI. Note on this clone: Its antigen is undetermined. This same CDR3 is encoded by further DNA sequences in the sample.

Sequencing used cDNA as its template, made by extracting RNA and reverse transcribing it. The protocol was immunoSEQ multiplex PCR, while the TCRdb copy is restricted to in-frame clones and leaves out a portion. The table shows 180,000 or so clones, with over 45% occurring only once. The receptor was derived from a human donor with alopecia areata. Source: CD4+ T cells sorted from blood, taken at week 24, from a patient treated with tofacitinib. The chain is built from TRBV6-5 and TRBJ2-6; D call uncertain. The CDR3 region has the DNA TGTGCCAGCAGTTCGCGGCGCTCTGGGGCCAACGTCCTGACTTTC. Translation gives CASSSRRSGANVLTF.